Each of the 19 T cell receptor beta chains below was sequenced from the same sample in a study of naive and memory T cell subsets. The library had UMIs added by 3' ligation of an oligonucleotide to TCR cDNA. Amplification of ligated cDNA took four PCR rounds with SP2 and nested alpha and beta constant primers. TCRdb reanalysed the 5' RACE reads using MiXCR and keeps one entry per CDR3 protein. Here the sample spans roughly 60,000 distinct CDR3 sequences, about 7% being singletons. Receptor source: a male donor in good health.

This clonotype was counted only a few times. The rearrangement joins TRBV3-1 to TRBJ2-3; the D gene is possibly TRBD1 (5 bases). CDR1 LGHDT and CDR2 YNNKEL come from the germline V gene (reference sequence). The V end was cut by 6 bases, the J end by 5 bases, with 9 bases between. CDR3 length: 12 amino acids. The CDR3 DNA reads TGTGCCAGCAGTAATCAGGGAGATACGCAGTATTTT. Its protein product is CASSNQGDTQYF.

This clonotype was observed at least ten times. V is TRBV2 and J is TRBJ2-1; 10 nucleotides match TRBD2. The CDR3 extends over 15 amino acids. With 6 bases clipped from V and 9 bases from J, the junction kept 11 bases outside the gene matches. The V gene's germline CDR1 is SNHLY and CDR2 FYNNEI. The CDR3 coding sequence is TGTGCCAGCAGAGAACAGCGGGGGGGCTTCAGTGAGCAGTTCTTC. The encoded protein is CASREQRGGFSEQFF. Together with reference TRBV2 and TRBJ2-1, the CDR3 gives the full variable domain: EPEVTQTPSHQVTQMGQEVILRCVPISNHLYFYWYRQILGQKVEFLVSFYNNEISEKSEIFDDQFSVERPDGSNFTLKIRSTKLEDSAMYFCASREQRGGFSEQFFGPGTRLTVL.

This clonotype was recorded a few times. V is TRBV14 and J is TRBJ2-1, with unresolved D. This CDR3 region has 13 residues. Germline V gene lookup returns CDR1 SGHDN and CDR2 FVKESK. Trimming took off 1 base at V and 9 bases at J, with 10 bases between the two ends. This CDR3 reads CASSQVPRSEQFF. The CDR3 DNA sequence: TGTGCCAGCAGCCAAGTCCCCCGTTCTGAGCAGTTCTTC.

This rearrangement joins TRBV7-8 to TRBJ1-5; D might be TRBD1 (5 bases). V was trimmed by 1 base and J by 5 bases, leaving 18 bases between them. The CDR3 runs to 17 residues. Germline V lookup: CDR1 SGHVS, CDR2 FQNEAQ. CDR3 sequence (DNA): TGTGCCAGCAGCTTAGGGATTGTCAGGGTAGGGGATCAGCCCCAGCATTTT. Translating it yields CASSLGIVRVGDQPQHF.

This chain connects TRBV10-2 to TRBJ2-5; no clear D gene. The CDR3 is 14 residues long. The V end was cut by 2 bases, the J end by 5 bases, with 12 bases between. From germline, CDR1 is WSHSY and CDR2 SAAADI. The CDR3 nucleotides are TGCGCCAGCAGTGAGAAGGTGGATAGGGAGACCCAGTACTTC. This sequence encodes CASSEKVDRETQYF.

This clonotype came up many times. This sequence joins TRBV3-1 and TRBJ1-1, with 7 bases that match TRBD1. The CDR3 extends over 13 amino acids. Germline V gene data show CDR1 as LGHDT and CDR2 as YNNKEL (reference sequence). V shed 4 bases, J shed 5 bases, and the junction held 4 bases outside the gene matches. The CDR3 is CASSRAGGTEAFF. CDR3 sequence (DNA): TGTGCCAGCAGCCGGGCAGGGGGGACTGAAGCTTTCTTT.

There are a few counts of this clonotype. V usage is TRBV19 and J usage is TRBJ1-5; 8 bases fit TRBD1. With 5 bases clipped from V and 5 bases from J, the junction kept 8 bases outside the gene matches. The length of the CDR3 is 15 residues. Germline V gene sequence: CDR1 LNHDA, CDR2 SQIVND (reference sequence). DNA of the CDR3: TGTGCCAGTAGTCCGGACAGGGTGGTTGATCAGCCCCAGCATTTT. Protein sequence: CASSPDRVVDQPQHF.

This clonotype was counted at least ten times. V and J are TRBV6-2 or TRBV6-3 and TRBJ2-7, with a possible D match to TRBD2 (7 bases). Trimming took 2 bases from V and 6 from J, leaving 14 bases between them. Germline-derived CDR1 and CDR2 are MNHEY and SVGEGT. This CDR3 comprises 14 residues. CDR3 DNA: TGTGCCAGCAGTTACGGGGGGGCTGCCCTCGAGCAGTACTTC. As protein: CASSYGGAALEQYF.

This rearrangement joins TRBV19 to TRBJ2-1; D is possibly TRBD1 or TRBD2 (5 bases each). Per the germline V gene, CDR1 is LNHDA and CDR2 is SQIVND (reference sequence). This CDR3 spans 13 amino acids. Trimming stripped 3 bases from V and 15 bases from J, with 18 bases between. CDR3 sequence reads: CASSIGGTLRSFF. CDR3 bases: TGTGCCAGTAGTATTGGGGGAACCCTACGATCGTTCTTC.

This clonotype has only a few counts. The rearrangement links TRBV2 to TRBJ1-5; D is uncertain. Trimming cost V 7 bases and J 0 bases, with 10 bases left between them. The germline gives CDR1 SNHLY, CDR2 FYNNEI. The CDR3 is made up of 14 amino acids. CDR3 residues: CASMSGYSNQPQHF. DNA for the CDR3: TGTGCCAGCATGTCGGGGTATAGCAATCAGCCCCAGCATTTT.

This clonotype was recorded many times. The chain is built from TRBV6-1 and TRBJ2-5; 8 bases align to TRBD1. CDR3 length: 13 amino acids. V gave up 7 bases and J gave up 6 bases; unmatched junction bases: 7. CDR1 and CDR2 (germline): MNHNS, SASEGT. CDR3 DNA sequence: TGTGCCAGCACCGGGACAGGCGGGAAGACCCAGTACTTC. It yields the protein CASTGTGGKTQYF.

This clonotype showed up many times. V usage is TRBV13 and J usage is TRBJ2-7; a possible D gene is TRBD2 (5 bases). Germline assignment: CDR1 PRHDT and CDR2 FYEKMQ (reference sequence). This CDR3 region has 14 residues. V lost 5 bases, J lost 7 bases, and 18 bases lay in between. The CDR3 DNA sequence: TGTGCCAGCAGCGGTCGACTGGGATCGGGGGAGCAGTACTTC. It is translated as CASSGRLGSGEQYF.

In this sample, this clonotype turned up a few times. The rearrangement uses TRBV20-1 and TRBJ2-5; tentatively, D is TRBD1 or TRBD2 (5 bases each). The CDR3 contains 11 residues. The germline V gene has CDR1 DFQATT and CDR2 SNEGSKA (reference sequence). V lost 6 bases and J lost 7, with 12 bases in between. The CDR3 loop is CSAGARGTQYF. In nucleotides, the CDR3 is TGCAGTGCCGGGGCCCGGGGGACCCAGTACTTC.

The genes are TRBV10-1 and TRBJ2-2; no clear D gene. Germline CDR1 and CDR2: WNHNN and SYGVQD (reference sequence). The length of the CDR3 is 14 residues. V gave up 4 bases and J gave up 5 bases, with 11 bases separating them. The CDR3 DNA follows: TGCGCCAGCAGTGGCTTACATGGAACCGGGGAGCTGTTTTTT. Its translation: CASSGLHGTGELFF.

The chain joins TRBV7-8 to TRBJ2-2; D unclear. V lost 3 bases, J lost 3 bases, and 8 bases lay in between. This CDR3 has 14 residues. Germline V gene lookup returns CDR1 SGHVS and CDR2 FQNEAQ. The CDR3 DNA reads TGTGCCAGCAGCTTTTCGTGGGACACCGGGGAGCTGTTTTTT. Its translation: CASSFSWDTGELFF. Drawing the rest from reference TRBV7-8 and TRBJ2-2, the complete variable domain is GAGVSQSPRYKVAKRGQDVALRCDPISGHVSLFWYQQALGQGPEFLTYFQNEAQLDKSGLPSDRFFAERPEGSVSTLKIQRTQQEDSAVYLCASSFSWDTGELFFGEGSRLTVL.

The CDR3 sequence: CASIPGWLASNEQFF. CDR3 coding DNA: TGTGCCAGCATCCCGGGGTGGCTAGCGAGTAATGAGCAGTTCTTC. The gene calls are TRBV2 and TRBJ2-1, with TRBD2 as a possible D gene (6 bases). The CDR3 consists of 15 residues. Germline loops: CDR1 SNHLY, CDR2 FYNNEI. V lost 7 bases and J 7 bases, leaving 20 bases between the germline ends.

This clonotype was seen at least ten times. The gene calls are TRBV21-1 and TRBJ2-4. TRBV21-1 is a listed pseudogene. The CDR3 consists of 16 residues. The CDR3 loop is CASSKDEVLAKNIQYF. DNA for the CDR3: TGTGCCAGCAGCAAAGACGAGGTCCTAGCCAAAAACATTCAGTACTTC.

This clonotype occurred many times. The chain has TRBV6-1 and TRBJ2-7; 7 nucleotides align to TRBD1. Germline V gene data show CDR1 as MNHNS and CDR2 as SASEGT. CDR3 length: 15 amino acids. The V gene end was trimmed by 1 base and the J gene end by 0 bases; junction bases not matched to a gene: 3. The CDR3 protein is CASSEVTGDSYEQYF. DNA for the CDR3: TGTGCCAGCAGTGAAGTAACAGGGGACTCCTACGAGCAGTACTTC.

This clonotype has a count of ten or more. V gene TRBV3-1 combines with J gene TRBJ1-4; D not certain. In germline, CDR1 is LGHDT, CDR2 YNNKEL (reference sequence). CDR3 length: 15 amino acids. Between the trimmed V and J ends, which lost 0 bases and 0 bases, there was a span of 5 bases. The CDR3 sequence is CASSQEGATNEKLFF. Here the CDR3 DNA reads TGTGCCAGCAGCCAAGAGGGAGCAACTAATGAAAAACTGTTTTTT.